This TCR beta chain is from a study of CD8 T cells in Susac syndrome. An amount of RNA that ranged from roughly 0.45 to 1 ug was reverse transcribed with random hexamers. A multiplex approach, immunoSEQ multiplex PCR, amplified TCR beta CDR3 across 54 Vbeta and 13 Jbeta. TCRdb passed the immunoSEQ multiplex PCR reads through MiXCR, listing each CDR3 protein once. The repertoire has around 200,000 distinct CDR3 sequences, approximately 95% of them found once; the top ten carry just over 0.08%. FACS enriched CD8+ TEMRA cells, while bulk CD8+ and CD4+ were negatively isolated. The origin of this receptor is a human donor with multiple sclerosis. Sequencing used CD4+ T cells from PBMCs.

The CDR3 bases are TGCGCCAGCAGCCAGCCACGACTAGCGGGGGGAAGGGAGTCCTACAATGAGCAGTTCTTC. This codes for CASSQPRLAGGRESYNEQFF. The chain links TRBV4-1 to TRBJ2-1; 13 nucleotides agree with TRBD2. The CDR3 length is 20 residues. Germline V gene sequence: CDR1 MGHRA, CDR2 YSYEKL. Unmatched junction bases numbered 12, after V lost 3 bases and J lost 1 base.